The present TCR beta chain was sequenced within a study of T cell responses to AZD1222 COVID-19 vaccine. The CDR3 is made up of 13 amino acids. Germline V gene data show CDR1 as SGDLS and CDR2 as YYNGEE. The ends were cut back, 0 bases at V and 6 bases at J, with 7 bases in the middle. Study conclusions and caveats: The peak T cell response came first, and repertoires were sampled only after it. Only 5 or 6 AZD1222 recipients were seropositive at baseline. Reports say nearly half of spike-specific TCRs go after unmutated variant regions. Most donors were white British and more were female, and clonal diversity was possibly underestimated.

In regard to this clone: Its matching antigen is unknown.

The method was immunoSEQ multiplex PCR; TCRdb's version includes in-frame clones alone and lacks a portion of them. The data contain 150,000 to 200,000 clones, around 90% of them singletons. The TCR comes from an adult in good health. The specimen comprised peripheral blood, sampled on day 0 of AZD1222 vaccination. This rearrangement joins TRBV9 to TRBJ2-1; no definite D call. The CDR3 spells CASSVAATNEQFF. The CDR3 coding sequence is TGTGCCAGCAGCGTAGCCGCGACCAATGAGCAGTTCTTC. The full variable domain, with the rest looked up from reference TRBV9 and TRBJ2-1, is DSGVTQTPKHLITATGQRVTLRCSPRSGDLSVYWYQQSLDQGLQFLIQYYNGEERAKGNILERFSAQQFPDLHSELNLSSLELGDSALYFCASSVAATNEQFFGPGTRLTVL.